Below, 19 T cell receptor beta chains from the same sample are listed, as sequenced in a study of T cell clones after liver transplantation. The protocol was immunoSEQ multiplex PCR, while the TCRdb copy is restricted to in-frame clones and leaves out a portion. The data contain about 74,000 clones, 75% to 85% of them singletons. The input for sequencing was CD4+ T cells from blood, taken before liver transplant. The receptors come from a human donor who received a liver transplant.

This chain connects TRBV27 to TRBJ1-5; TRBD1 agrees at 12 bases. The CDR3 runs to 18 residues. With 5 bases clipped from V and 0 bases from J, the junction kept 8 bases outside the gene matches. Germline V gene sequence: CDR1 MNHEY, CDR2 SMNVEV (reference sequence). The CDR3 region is CASSPRDRGPYSNQPQHF. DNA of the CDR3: TGTGCCAGCAGTCCTCGGGACAGGGGGCCTTATAGCAATCAGCCCCAGCATTTT.

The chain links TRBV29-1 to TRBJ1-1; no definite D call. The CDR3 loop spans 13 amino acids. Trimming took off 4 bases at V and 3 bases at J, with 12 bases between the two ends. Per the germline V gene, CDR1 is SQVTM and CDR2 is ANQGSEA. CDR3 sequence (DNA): TGCAGCGTTGGACGAGTACGGGACACTGAAGCTTTCTTT. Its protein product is CSVGRVRDTEAFF.

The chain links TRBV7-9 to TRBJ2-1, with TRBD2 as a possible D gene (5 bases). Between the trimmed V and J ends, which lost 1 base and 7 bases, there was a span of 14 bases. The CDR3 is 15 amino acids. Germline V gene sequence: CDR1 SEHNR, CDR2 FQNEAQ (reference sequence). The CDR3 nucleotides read TGTGCCAGCAGCTTAGTTGGGGAGCCCAGGAATGAGCAGTTCTTC. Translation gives CASSLVGEPRNEQFF. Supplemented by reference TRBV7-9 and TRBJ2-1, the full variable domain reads DTGVSQNPRHKITKRGQNVTFRCDPISEHNRLYWYRQTLGQGPEFLTYFQNEAQLEKSRLLSDRFSAERPKGSFSTLEIQRTEQGDSAMYLCASSLVGEPRNEQFFGPGTRLTVL.

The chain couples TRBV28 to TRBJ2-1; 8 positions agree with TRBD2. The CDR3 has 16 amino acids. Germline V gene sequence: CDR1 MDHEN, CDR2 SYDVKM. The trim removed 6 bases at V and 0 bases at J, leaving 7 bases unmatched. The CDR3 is CASRPGGDASYNEQFF. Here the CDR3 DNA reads TGTGCCAGCAGACCCGGGGGGGACGCCTCCTACAATGAGCAGTTCTTC.

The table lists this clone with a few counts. The CDR3 DNA reads TGCGCCAGCAGCCAGGGCAGGGGGTCCAATCAGCCCCAGCATTTT. Translation: CASSQGRGSNQPQHF. The chain has TRBV4-3 and TRBJ1-5, with 7 positions matching TRBD1. CDR3 length equals 15 residues. The junction had 5 bases not matched to a gene; V was cut back by 3 bases and J by 3 bases. Germline V lookup: CDR1 LGHNA, CDR2 YSLEER.

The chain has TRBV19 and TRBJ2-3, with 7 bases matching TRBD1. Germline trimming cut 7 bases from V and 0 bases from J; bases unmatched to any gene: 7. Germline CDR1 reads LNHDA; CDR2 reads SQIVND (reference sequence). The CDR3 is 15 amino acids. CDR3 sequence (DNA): TGTGCCAGTAAATTGACAGGGAGCAGCACAGATACGCAGTATTTT. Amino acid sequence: CASKLTGSSTDTQYF. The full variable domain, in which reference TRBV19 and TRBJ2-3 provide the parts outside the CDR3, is DGGITQSPKYLFRKEGQNVTLSCEQNLNHDAMYWYRQDPGQGLRLIYYSQIVNDFQKGDIAEGYSVSREKKESFPLTVTSAQKNPTAFYLCASKLTGSSTDTQYFGPGTRLTVL.

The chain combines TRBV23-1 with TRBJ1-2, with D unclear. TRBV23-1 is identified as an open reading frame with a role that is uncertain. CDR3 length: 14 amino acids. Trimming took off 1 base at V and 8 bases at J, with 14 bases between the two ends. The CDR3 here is CASSQYETRHGYTF. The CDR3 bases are TGCGCCAGCAGTCAATATGAGACGAGGCACGGCTACACCTTC.

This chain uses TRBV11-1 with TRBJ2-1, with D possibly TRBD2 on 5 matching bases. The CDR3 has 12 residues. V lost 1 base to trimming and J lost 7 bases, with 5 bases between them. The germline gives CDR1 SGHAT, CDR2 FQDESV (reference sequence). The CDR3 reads CASSLGENEQFF. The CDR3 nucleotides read TGTGCCAGCAGCTTAGGGGAGAATGAGCAGTTCTTC.

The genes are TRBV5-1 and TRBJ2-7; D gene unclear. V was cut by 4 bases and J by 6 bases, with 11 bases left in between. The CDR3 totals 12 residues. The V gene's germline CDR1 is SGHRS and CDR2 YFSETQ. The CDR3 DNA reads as TGCGCCAGCAGCACCTTAGGCCCCGAGCAGTACTTC. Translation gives CASSTLGPEQYF. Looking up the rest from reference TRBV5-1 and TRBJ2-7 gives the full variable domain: KAGVTQTPRYLIKTRGQQVTLSCSPISGHRSVSWYQQTPGQGLQFLFEYFSETQRNKGNFPGRFSGRQFSNSRSEMNVSTLELGDSALYLCASSTLGPEQYFGPGTRLTVT.

The CDR3 region is CASSLAGYPYEQYF. CDR3 nucleotide sequence: TGTGCCAGCAGCTTGGCGGGGTACCCCTACGAGCAGTACTTC. The chain recombines TRBV5-6 with TRBJ2-5, with a weak D call TRBD2 (5 bases). Near its end, the DNA agrees better with TRBJ2-7, so the J call may be wrong. The germline V gene has CDR1 SGHDT and CDR2 YYEEEE. The CDR3 is made up of 14 amino acids.

CDR3 nucleotide sequence: TGTGCCAGCAGTAAAGGACTAGCGGACTACAATGAGCAGTTCTTC. Its translation is CASSKGLADYNEQFF. The J gene is TRBJ2-1, the V gene TRBV11-1; 10 positions agree with TRBD2. The CDR3 consists of 15 residues. Trimming cost V 6 bases and J 3 bases; bases outside gene matches: 5. CDR1 and CDR2 from the germline V gene are SGHAT and FQDESV (reference sequence).

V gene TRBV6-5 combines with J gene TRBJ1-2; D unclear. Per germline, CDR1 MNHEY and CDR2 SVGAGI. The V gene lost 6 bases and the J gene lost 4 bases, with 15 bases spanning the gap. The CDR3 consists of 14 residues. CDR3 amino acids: CASSPSSYPYGYTF. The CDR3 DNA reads TGTGCCAGCAGCCCGTCGTCTTATCCCTATGGCTACACCTTC.

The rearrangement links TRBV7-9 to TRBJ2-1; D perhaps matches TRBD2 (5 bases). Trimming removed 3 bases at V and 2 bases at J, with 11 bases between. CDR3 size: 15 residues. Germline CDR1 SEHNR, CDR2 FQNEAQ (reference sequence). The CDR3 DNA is TGTGCCAGCAGCTTGATAAGCGGAACCTACAATGAGCAGTTCTTC. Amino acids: CASSLISGTYNEQFF.

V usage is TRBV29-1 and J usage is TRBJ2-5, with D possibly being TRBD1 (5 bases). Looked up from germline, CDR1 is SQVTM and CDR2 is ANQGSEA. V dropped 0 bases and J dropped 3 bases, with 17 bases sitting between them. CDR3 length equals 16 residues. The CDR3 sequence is CSVEDLWSRQKETQYF. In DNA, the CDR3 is TGCAGCGTTGAAGATCTGTGGTCGCGACAGAAAGAGACCCAGTACTTC.

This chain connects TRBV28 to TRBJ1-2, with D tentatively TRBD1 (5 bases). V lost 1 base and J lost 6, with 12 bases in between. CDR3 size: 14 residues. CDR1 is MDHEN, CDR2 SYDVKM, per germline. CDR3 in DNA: TGTGCCAGCAGTTTATCCGGGGGTGGGCATGGCTACACCTTC. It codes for CASSLSGGGHGYTF.

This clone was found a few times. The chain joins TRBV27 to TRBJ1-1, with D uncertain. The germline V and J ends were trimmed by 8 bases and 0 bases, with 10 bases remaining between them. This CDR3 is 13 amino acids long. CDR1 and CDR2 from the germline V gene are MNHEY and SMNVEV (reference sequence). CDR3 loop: CASSNFMNTEAFF. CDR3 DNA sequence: TGTGCCAGCTCAAACTTCATGAACACTGAAGCTTTCTTT.

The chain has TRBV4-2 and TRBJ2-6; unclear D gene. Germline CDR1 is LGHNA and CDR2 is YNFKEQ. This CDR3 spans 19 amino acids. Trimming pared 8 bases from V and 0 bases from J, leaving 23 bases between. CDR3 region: CASRFVYSNSGSGANVLTF. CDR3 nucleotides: TGTGCCAGCCGGTTCGTATACTCCAACTCGGGCTCTGGGGCCAACGTCCTGACTTTC.

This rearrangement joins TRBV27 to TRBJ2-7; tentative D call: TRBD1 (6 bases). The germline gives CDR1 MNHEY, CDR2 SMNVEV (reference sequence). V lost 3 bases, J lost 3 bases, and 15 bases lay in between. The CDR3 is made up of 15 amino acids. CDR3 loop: CASSFKGVSNYEQYF. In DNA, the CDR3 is TGTGCCAGCAGTTTTAAGGGGGTCTCAAACTACGAGCAGTACTTC.

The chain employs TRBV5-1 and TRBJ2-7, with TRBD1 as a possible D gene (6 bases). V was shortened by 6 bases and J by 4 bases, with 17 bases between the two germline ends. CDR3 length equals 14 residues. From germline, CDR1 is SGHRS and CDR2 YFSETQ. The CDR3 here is CASNLIPGEYEQYF. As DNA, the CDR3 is TGCGCCAGCAATTTGATCCCAGGGGAATACGAGCAGTACTTC.